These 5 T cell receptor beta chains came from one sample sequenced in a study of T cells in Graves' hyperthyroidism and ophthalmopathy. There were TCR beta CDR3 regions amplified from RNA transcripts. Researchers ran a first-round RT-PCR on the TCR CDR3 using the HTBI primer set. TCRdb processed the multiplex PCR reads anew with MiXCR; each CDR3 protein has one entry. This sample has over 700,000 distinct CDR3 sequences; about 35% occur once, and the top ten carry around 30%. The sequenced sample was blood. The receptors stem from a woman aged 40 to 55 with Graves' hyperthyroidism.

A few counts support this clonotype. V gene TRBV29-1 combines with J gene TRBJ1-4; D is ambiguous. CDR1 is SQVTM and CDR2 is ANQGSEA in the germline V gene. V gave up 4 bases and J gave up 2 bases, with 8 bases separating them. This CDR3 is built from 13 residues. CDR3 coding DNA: TGCAGCGTTGGCGGGCAGACTAATGAAAAACTGTTTTTT. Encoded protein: CSVGGQTNEKLFF.

CDR3 loop: CASTTGLDSPLHF. The DNA for the CDR3 is TGCGCCAGCACCACAGGTCTGGATTCACCCCTCCACTTT. The chain uses TRBV4-1 and TRBJ1-6; TRBD1 is a possible D gene (5 bases). Trimming stripped 7 bases from V and 8 bases from J, with 12 bases between. The germline gives CDR1 MGHRA, CDR2 YSYEKL. The CDR3 is made up of 13 amino acids.

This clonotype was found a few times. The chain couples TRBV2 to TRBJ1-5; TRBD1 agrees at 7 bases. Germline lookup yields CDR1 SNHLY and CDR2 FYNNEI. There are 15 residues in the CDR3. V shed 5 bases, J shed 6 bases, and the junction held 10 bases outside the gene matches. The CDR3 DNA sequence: TGTGCCAGCAGTTCAGGAGGGGGCGAAAGTCAGCCCCAGCATTTT. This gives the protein CASSSGGGESQPQHF.

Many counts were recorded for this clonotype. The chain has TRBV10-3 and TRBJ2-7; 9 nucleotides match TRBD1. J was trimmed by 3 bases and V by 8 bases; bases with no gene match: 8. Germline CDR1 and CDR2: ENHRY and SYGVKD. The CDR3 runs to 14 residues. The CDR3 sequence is CAIGNRGPGYEQYF. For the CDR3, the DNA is TGTGCCATCGGAAACAGGGGGCCAGGCTACGAGCAGTACTTC.

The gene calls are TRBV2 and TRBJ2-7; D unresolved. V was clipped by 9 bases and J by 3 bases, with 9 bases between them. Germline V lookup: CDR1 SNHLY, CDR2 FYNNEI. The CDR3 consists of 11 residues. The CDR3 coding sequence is TGTGCCAGTCACAACTTCTACGAGCAGTACTTC. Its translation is CASHNFYEQYF.